The 21 T cell receptor beta chains given below trace back to one sample, sequenced in a study of shared clonotypes between healthy human individuals. Assay used: immunoSEQ multiplex PCR; TCRdb lists only in-frame clones, some missing. The profile shows roughly 410,000 clones, roughly 96% of them singletons. Sequencing was performed on memory CD8+ T cells sorted from blood. The subset denotes: CD45RO+ cells pooled with CCR7-negative TemRA cells. Every receptor here comes from a man between 25 and 39 years old in good health.

V and J are TRBV28 and TRBJ1-5; 7 nucleotides agree with TRBD1. CDR3 length: 13 residues. V was clipped by 6 bases and J by 7 bases; unmatched bases: 6. Germline assignment: CDR1 MDHEN and CDR2 SYDVKM. For the CDR3, the DNA is TGTGCCAGCAGCCAGACAGGGTTGCAGCCCCAGCATTTT. Translation: CASSQTGLQPQHF. The entire variable domain, with the rest obtained from reference TRBV28 and TRBJ1-5, is as follows: DVKVTQSSRYLVKRTGEKVFLECVQDMDHENMFWYRQDPGLGLRLIYFSYDVKMKEKGDIPEGYSVSREKKERFSLILESASTNQTSMYLCASSQTGLQPQHFGDGTRLSIL.

The rearrangement uses TRBV14 and TRBJ2-3, with D unresolved. V was clipped by 0 bases and J by 4 bases, with 8 bases between them. CDR1 and CDR2 (germline): SGHDN, FVKESK. The CDR3 contains 14 residues. CDR3: CASSQDYNADTQYF. DNA for the CDR3: TGTGCCAGCAGCCAAGATTACAATGCAGATACGCAGTATTTT.

This chain joins TRBV4-1 and TRBJ1-1, with 10 positions matching TRBD1. CDR3 length: 16 residues. J lost 5 bases, V lost 4 bases, and 10 bases had no gene match. Germline CDR1 reads MGHRA; CDR2 reads YSYEKL. CDR3 loop: CASSRTGQGVGTEAFF. The CDR3 DNA follows: TGCGCCAGCAGCCGGACCGGACAGGGGGTGGGGACTGAAGCTTTCTTT.

V is TRBV4-1 and J is TRBJ2-7; D uncertain. The CDR3 is 13 amino acids. Germline loops: CDR1 MGHRA, CDR2 YSYEKL. V was pared by 3 bases and J by 3 bases, with 9 bases between. The CDR3 bases are TGCGCCAGCAGCCAGGAGCTAGTCTACGAGCAGTACTTC. It encodes CASSQELVYEQYF.

The chain carries TRBV7-9 and TRBJ1-5, with D perhaps TRBD1 (6 bases). Germline V CDR1 and CDR2: SEHNR, FQNEAQ (reference sequence). The germline V and J ends were trimmed by 5 bases and 0 bases, with 11 bases remaining between them. The length of the CDR3 is 15 residues. CDR3 residues: CASSQGQISNQPQHF. The CDR3, as DNA: TGTGCCAGCAGCCAAGGACAGATTAGCAATCAGCCCCAGCATTTT.

The chain links TRBV7-9 to TRBJ2-5, with 13 positions matching TRBD2. Trimming at V came to 3 bases and at J to 5 bases, leaving 3 bases not matched to a gene. The CDR3 runs 15 residues. Germline values: CDR1 SEHNR, CDR2 FQNEAQ (reference sequence). CDR3 nucleotides: TGTGCCAGCAGCTTCGAACTAGCGGGAGGGGAGACCCAGTACTTC. Its protein product is CASSFELAGGETQYF. Looking up the rest from reference TRBV7-9 and TRBJ2-5 gives the full variable domain: DTGVSQNPRHKITKRGQNVTFRCDPISEHNRLYWYRQTLGQGPEFLTYFQNEAQLEKSRLLSDRFSAERPKGSFSTLEIQRTEQGDSAMYLCASSFELAGGETQYFGPGTRLLVL.

The J gene is TRBJ2-1, the V gene TRBV4-2; D unclear. V shed 2 bases and J shed 7 bases, with 6 bases lying between them. There are 12 residues in the CDR3. CDR1 is LGHNA, CDR2 YNFKEQ, per germline. The CDR3 region has the DNA TGTGCCAGCAGCCAATTATTTAATGAGCAGTTCTTC. As protein: CASSQLFNEQFF.

The chain carries TRBV14 and TRBJ1-2, with D unclear. The CDR3 is 14 amino acids. Germline CDR1 is SGHDN and CDR2 is FVKESK. The V and J ends lost 2 bases and 5 bases respectively, with 12 bases between them. The CDR3 protein is CASSQSVYTYGYTF. The CDR3 DNA reads TGTGCCAGCAGCCAATCCGTGTATACTTATGGCTACACCTTC.

V is TRBV5-1 and J is TRBJ2-5; 12 bases line up with TRBD1. Trimming at V came to 3 bases and at J to 8 bases, leaving 5 bases not matched to a gene. The CDR3 has 14 amino acids. Germline V CDR1 and CDR2: SGHRS, YFSETQ. The CDR3 loop reads CASSWGTGGTTQYF. Here the CDR3 DNA reads TGCGCCAGCAGCTGGGGGACAGGGGGCACCACCCAGTACTTC.

A single count supports this clone. The CDR3 loop reads CASSLAGDEQFF. In DNA form, the CDR3 reads TGTGCCAGCAGCTTGGCGGGAGATGAGCAGTTCTTC. The chain joins TRBV5-4 to TRBJ2-1; D might be TRBD2 (6 bases). This CDR3 spans 12 amino acids. V shed 0 bases and J shed 8 bases, with 6 bases lying between them. CDR1 and CDR2 from the germline V gene are SGHNT and YYREEE (reference sequence).

This clone was recorded only once. This chain uses TRBV11-2 with TRBJ2-7; D perhaps matches TRBD1 (6 bases). The CDR3 consists of 15 residues. V gave up 6 bases and J gave up 6 bases, with 21 bases separating them. CDR1 SGHAT and CDR2 FQNNGV come from the germline V gene. CDR3 in amino acids: CASRPTGRTLREQYF. CDR3 DNA sequence: TGTGCCAGCAGGCCTACAGGGCGGACTCTACGCGAGCAGTACTTC.

The chain joins TRBV7-6 to TRBJ2-1; possible D gene TRBD2, 6 bases. The ends were cut back, 5 bases at V and 4 bases at J, with 21 bases in the middle. The CDR3 contains 17 residues. Germline V lookup: CDR1 SGHVS, CDR2 FNYEAQ. CDR3 region: CASSRKTRTGWYNEQFF. CDR3 nucleotide sequence: TGTGCCAGCAGCCGTAAGACTAGAACGGGTTGGTACAATGAGCAGTTCTTC.

The chain carries TRBV7-3 and TRBJ1-2, with a tentative D call TRBD1 (5 bases). Germline V CDR1 and CDR2: SGHTA, FQGTGA. The CDR3 contains 17 residues. With 0 bases removed from V and 5 bases from J, the gap between germline ends came to 19 bases. The CDR3 protein is CASSLTSPGYPPYGYTF. In nucleotides, the CDR3 is TGTGCCAGCAGCTTAACGAGCCCAGGGTATCCCCCATATGGCTACACCTTC.

The rearrangement joins TRBV28 to TRBJ1-1; D is undetermined. Germline V gene lookup returns CDR1 MDHEN and CDR2 SYDVKM. Trimming pared 6 bases from V and 0 bases from J, leaving 5 bases between. The length of the CDR3 is 12 residues. The CDR3 DNA reads as TGTGCCAGCAGCACACTGAACACTGAAGCTTTCTTT. Its translation: CASSTLNTEAFF.

V is TRBV5-1 and J is TRBJ1-3; D perhaps matches TRBD1 (5 bases). This CDR3 has 14 amino acids. Germline loops: CDR1 SGHRS, CDR2 YFSETQ. V was shortened by 4 bases and J by 2 bases, with 10 bases between the two germline ends. The CDR3 region has the DNA TGCGCCAGCAGCCTGGACATTCCTGGAAACACCATATATTTT. Its translation is CASSLDIPGNTIYF.

The genes are TRBV2 and TRBJ1-4; the match to TRBD1 covers 7 bases. The germline V gene has CDR1 SNHLY and CDR2 FYNNEI. J gave up 8 bases and V 6 bases, and 9 bases lay outside the gene matches. The CDR3 extends over 14 amino acids. DNA of the CDR3: TGTGCCAGCAGCGCCGGGACAGTAACCGAAAAACTGTTTTTT. Protein: CASSAGTVTEKLFF.

The chain employs TRBV19 and TRBJ2-7; 11 nucleotides match TRBD2. In germline, CDR1 is LNHDA, CDR2 SQIVND (reference sequence). V trimming: 6 bases; J trimming: 2 bases; junction bases outside the gene matches: 6. The CDR3 is 15 amino acids. The CDR3 sequence: CASRELAGGPYEQYF. The CDR3 coding sequence is TGTGCCAGTAGAGAGCTAGCGGGAGGACCCTACGAGCAGTACTTC.

The CDR3 spells CASSQEGAGEQYF. The CDR3 nucleotides read TGTGCCAGCAGCCAAGAAGGGGCTGGCGAGCAGTACTTC. The chain recombines TRBV4-2 with TRBJ2-7; the D gene is possibly TRBD1 (5 bases). The V gene's germline CDR1 is LGHNA and CDR2 YNFKEQ. The CDR3 loop spans 13 amino acids. The V end was cut by 0 bases, the J end by 6 bases, with 9 bases between.

The V and J genes are TRBV7-9 and TRBJ2-3, with D possibly matching TRBD2 (6 bases). From germline, CDR1 is SEHNR and CDR2 FQNEAQ (reference sequence). The CDR3 extends over 14 amino acids. V lost 7 bases and J lost 4, with 15 bases in between. The CDR3 is CASTQNRGSDTQYF. CDR3 nucleotide sequence: TGTGCCAGCACCCAGAATCGGGGGTCAGATACGCAGTATTTT. Complete variable domain (other parts from reference TRBV7-9 and TRBJ2-3): DTGVSQNPRHKITKRGQNVTFRCDPISEHNRLYWYRQTLGQGPEFLTYFQNEAQLEKSRLLSDRFSAERPKGSFSTLEIQRTEQGDSAMYLCASTQNRGSDTQYFGPGTRLTVL.

This chain links TRBV10-1 with TRBJ2-7; TRBD2 matches at 8 bases. Germline CDR1 reads WNHNN; CDR2 reads SYGVQD (reference sequence). J gave up 4 bases and V 6 bases, and 5 bases lay outside the gene matches. The CDR3 spans 13 residues. The CDR3 sequence is CASRQRECYEQYF. In DNA form, the CDR3 reads TGCGCCAGCAGGCAGCGGGAGTGTTACGAGCAGTACTTC.

In its sample, this clone was seen once. The chain combines TRBV7-2 with TRBJ2-2; D is possibly TRBD2 (5 bases). The CDR3 covers 14 residues. Trimming stripped 2 bases from V and 6 bases from J, with 10 bases between. Germline V CDR1 and CDR2: SGHTA, FQGNSA. The CDR3 spells CASSLILGSGELFF. In DNA, the CDR3 is TGTGCCAGCAGCTTAATACTAGGGTCCGGGGAGCTGTTTTTT. Complete variable domain (other parts from reference TRBV7-2 and TRBJ2-2): GAGVSQSPSNKVTEKGKDVELRCDPISGHTALYWYRQSLGQGLEFLIYFQGNSAPDKSGLPSDRFSAERTGGSVSTLTIQRTQQEDSAVYLCASSLILGSGELFFGEGSRLTVL.